This TCR beta chain was found in a study of T cells in Graves' hyperthyroidism and ophthalmopathy. Regarding the study as a whole: Ophthalmopathy got predicted by the model a median approximately six months before its onset.

The germline V gene has CDR1 LNHNV and CDR2 YYDKDF (reference sequence). Trimming took 5 bases from V and 0 from J, leaving 13 bases between them. This CDR3 has 15 amino acids. Note on this clonotype: As yet, its antigen is unknown.

RNA transcripts were the template for amplifying TCR beta CDR3 regions. TCR CDR3 regions were first amplified by RT-PCR with HTBI primers. One entry per CDR3 protein results from TCRdb running MiXCR on the multiplex PCR reads. Of some 400,000 distinct CDR3 sequences listed, about 19% are singletons. If no ophthalmopathy progression occurred within 18 months, Graves' hyperthyroidism was stable. PBMCs stemmed from 10 ml fresh peripheral blood. The sequence was collected from a woman aged 18-29 years with Graves' hyperthyroidism. The chain has TRBV15 and TRBJ1-1, with TRBD1 as a possible D gene (5 bases). Material: blood. This CDR3 is CATSAPGSLNTEAFF. Here the CDR3 DNA reads TGTGCCACCAGCGCACCAGGGTCTCTGAACACTGAAGCTTTCTTT.